One and the same sample provided the 14 T cell receptor beta chains below, sequenced in a study of CD8+ T cells in alopecia areata. cDNA serving as the sequencing template came from extracted, reverse transcribed RNA. Sequencing used immunoSEQ multiplex PCR; TCRdb keeps in-frame clones, though not all of them. The data hold about 190,000 clones, with more than 55% observed a single time. Described treatment: oral pan-JAK inhibitor, 5-10 mg twice daily. Sequencing used CD4+ T cells sorted from blood, obtained at week 4, from a patient treated with tofacitinib. The source of these receptors is a human donor with alopecia areata.

This clone occurred a few times. The J gene is TRBJ2-4, the V gene TRBV23-1; tentatively, D is TRBD1 (5 bases). TRBV23-1 is an ORF; its function is uncertain. V gave up 4 bases and J gave up 2 bases, with 15 bases separating them. This CDR3 has 16 residues. In nucleotides, the CDR3 is TGCGCCAGCAGTCTGGCGGCAGGGCGTTCCAAAAACATTCAGTACTTC. Residues: CASSLAAGRSKNIQYF.

The chain recombines TRBV30 with TRBJ1-1; 11 bases agree with TRBD1. The CDR3 has 15 amino acids. CDR1 is GTSNPN and CDR2 is SVGIG in the germline V gene (reference sequence). V was clipped by 2 bases and J by 1 base; unmatched bases: 3. The CDR3 loop is CAWSTGQGANTEAFF. CDR3 nucleotide sequence: TGTGCCTGGAGTACCGGACAGGGGGCGAACACTGAAGCTTTCTTT.

The rearrangement uses TRBV7-8 and TRBJ2-2; TRBD1 aligns across 7 bases. Per germline, CDR1 SGHVS and CDR2 FQNEAQ. V lost 6 bases to trimming and J lost 4 bases; unmatched junction nucleotides: 11. The CDR3 is 16 amino acids. The CDR3: CASRLNRDRPTGELFF. The CDR3 region has the DNA TGTGCCAGCAGATTAAACCGGGACAGACCCACCGGGGAGCTGTTTTTT.

Only one count was recorded for this clone. This chain joins TRBV7-2 and TRBJ2-7; 8 bases agree with TRBD2. Germline lookup yields CDR1 SGHTA and CDR2 FQGNSA. V lost 2 bases to trimming and J lost 2 bases; unmatched junction nucleotides: 8. The CDR3 sequence is 16 residues long. CDR3 nucleotide sequence: TGTGCCAGCAGCTTACTGGCGGGAGGCCTCGCCTACGAGCAGTACTTC. Residues: CASSLLAGGLAYEQYF.

This clone appeared a single time. The chain is built from TRBV11-2 and TRBJ2-3; TRBD2 aligns across 10 bases. The CDR3 totals 16 residues. The trim removed 5 bases at V and 5 bases at J, leaving 10 bases unmatched. From germline, CDR1 is SGHAT and CDR2 FQNNGV. The CDR3 DNA reads as TGTGCCAGCAGCCACCCAGCTAGCGGGAGAGGAGATACGCAGTATTTT. Translating gives CASSHPASGRGDTQYF.

CDR3 protein: CAWSTDQETQYF. CDR3 DNA sequence: TGTGCCTGGAGTACGGACCAAGAGACCCAGTACTTC. The rearrangement joins TRBV30 to TRBJ2-5; D is unresolved. Between the trimmed V and J ends, which lost 2 bases and 0 bases, there was a span of 4 bases. The CDR3 sequence is 12 residues long. Germline values: CDR1 GTSNPN, CDR2 SVGIG (reference sequence). The complete variable domain, with remaining parts taken from reference TRBV30 and TRBJ2-5, reads SQTIHQWPATLVQPVGSPLSLECTVEGTSNPNLYWYRQAAGRGLQLLFYSVGIGQISSEVPQNLSASRPQDRQFILSSKKLLLSDSGFYLCAWSTDQETQYFGPGTRLLVL.

The V and J genes are TRBV4-3 and TRBJ2-5; TRBD2 matches at 9 bases. CDR3 length equals 18 residues. Germline V lookup: CDR1 LGHNA, CDR2 YSLEER. The trim removed 4 bases at V and 2 bases at J, leaving 14 bases unmatched. CDR3 region: CASSRLESGLASQETQYF. The CDR3 region has the DNA TGCGCCAGCAGCCGATTAGAAAGTGGACTAGCGTCACAAGAGACCCAGTACTTC.

In its sample, this clone was seen once. The chain carries TRBV4-1 and TRBJ2-7; TRBD1 is a possible D gene (6 bases). Germline V gives CDR1 MGHRA, CDR2 YSYEKL. V dropped 0 bases and J dropped 3 bases, with 12 bases sitting between them. The CDR3 has 15 residues. The CDR3 loop reads CASSQEWDIVYEQYF. CDR3 nucleotides: TGCGCCAGCAGCCAAGAGTGGGACATCGTCTACGAGCAGTACTTC.

The rearrangement uses TRBV7-2 and TRBJ2-2; 7 bases map to TRBD1. CDR1 and CDR2 from the germline V gene are SGHTA and FQGNSA. After removal of 0 bases from V and 8 bases from J, the junction contained 9 bases not matched to a gene. The CDR3 has 16 residues. The CDR3 DNA is TGTGCCAGCAGCTTAGCCCCGACAGGGTCCTGGGGGGAGCTGTTTTTT. This gives the protein CASSLAPTGSWGELFF. Together with reference TRBV7-2 and TRBJ2-2, the CDR3 gives the full variable domain: GAGVSQSPSNKVTEKGKDVELRCDPISGHTALYWYRQSLGQGLEFLIYFQGNSAPDKSGLPSDRFSAERTGGSVSTLTIQRTQQEDSAVYLCASSLAPTGSWGELFFGEGSRLTVL.

V usage is TRBV5-6 and J usage is TRBJ1-3; no clear D gene. V was clipped by 2 bases and J by 0 bases, with 12 bases between them. Looked up from germline, CDR1 is SGHDT and CDR2 is YYEEEE. The CDR3 runs 16 residues. The CDR3 protein is CASSFRYGTSGNTIYF. CDR3 bases: TGTGCCAGCAGCTTTCGATATGGAACCTCTGGAAACACCATATATTTT.

The CDR3 sequence is CASSIPPGGLAGANVLTF. The CDR3 DNA reads TGTGCCAGCAGTATCCCGCCGGGTGGGCTTGCCGGGGCCAACGTCCTGACTTTC. The chain has TRBV7-2 and TRBJ2-6; no clear D gene. The CDR3 spans 18 residues. V lost 6 bases to trimming and J lost 4 bases, with 22 bases between them. CDR1 and CDR2 from the germline V gene are SGHTA and FQGNSA.

As to this clone: At the DNA level, this CDR3 is encoded by other sequences in the same sample as well. As DNA, the CDR3 is TGCAGTGCCACGAGGGGCGAGCAGTACTTC. This translates into CSATRGEQYF. The V gene is TRBV20-1, the J gene TRBJ2-7; D possibly uses TRBD1 or TRBD2 (5 bases each). The CDR3 runs 10 residues. CDR1 and CDR2 (germline): DFQATT, SNEGSKA (reference sequence). V lost 6 bases to trimming and J lost 6 bases, with 9 bases between them.

This rearrangement joins TRBV9 to TRBJ1-2, with D perhaps matching TRBD1 (5 bases). The germline gives CDR1 SGDLS, CDR2 YYNGEE. V lost 4 bases and J lost 3, with 13 bases in between. The CDR3 extends over 14 amino acids. The CDR3 sequence: CASSPSMGDYGYTF. In DNA form, the CDR3 reads TGTGCCAGCAGCCCGAGTATGGGGGACTATGGCTACACCTTC.

The chain is built from TRBV30 and TRBJ1-5, with D tentatively TRBD1 (5 bases). The CDR3 is 15 residues long. V was trimmed by 2 bases and J by 4 bases, leaving 15 bases between them. CDR1 and CDR2 (germline): GTSNPN, SVGIG (reference sequence). CDR3 DNA sequence: TGTGCCTGGAGTTTGCGGGGGAGTGGAAATCAGCCCCAGCATTTT. Protein: CAWSLRGSGNQPQHF.